This TCR beta chain came from a study of T cells after yellow fever vaccination. Overall study: Fractions with few cells were prepared using SMART-Seq v4 Ultra Low Input.

TCRdb reanalysed the 5' RACE reads using MiXCR and keeps one entry per CDR3 protein. The sample lists a few hundred thousand distinct CDR3 sequences; roughly a sixth were seen once. CDR1 is LGHNA and CDR2 is YSLEER in the germline V gene. Trimming took 1 base from V and 1 from J, leaving 10 bases between them. The CDR3 covers 15 residues. This clonotype occurred a few times. Its target is unknown. Study results and limitations: Post-booster samples contained most primary-vaccination clones (about 96% CD4, around 90% CD8). It was a weaker secondary response, yet one that peaked faster, at day 5 versus 15.

The TCR comes from a man younger than 35 who received the YFV17D yellow fever vaccine. The chain carries TRBV4-3 and TRBJ2-5; D possibly corresponds to TRBD2 (5 bases). Sample: PBMCs, taken roughly 5 days after the first yellow fever vaccination. CDR3 nucleotides: TGCGCCAGCAGCCAAGGAGGCGGGCCCCAAGAGACCCAGTACTTC. It yields the protein CASSQGGGPQETQYF.